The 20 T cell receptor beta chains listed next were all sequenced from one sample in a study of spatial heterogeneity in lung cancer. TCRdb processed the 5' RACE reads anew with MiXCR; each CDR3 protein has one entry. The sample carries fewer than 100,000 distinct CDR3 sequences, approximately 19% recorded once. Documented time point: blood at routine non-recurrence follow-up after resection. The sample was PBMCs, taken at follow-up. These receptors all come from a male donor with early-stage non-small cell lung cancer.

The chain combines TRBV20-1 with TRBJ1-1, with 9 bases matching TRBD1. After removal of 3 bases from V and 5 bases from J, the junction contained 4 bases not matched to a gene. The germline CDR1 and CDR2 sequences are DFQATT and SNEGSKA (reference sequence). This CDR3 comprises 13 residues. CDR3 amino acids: CSASNRGLTEAFF. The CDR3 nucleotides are TGCAGTGCTAGTAACAGGGGGCTGACTGAAGCTTTCTTT.

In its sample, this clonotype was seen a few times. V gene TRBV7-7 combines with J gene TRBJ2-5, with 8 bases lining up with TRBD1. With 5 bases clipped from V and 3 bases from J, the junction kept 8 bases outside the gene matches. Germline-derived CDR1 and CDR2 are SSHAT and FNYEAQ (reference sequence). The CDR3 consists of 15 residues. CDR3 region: CASSVGQGGKETQYF. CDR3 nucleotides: TGTGCCAGCAGCGTCGGACAGGGTGGGAAAGAGACCCAGTACTTC.

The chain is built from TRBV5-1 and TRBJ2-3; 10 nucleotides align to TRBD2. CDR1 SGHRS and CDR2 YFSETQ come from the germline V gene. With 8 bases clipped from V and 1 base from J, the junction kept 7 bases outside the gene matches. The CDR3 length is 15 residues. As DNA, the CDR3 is TGCGCCAGTAGCGGGCTAGCGGGGGGCACAGATACGCAGTATTTT. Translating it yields CASSGLAGGTDTQYF.

CDR3: CASSATGTAYEQYV. CDR3 coding DNA: TGCGCCAGCAGCGCCACCGGGACAGCCTACGAGCAGTACGTC. The gene calls are TRBV5-1 and TRBJ2-7; 7 bases are shared with TRBD1. CDR3 size: 14 residues. Germline trimming cut 4 bases from V and 2 bases from J; bases unmatched to any gene: 6. Germline CDR1 is SGHRS and CDR2 is YFSETQ.

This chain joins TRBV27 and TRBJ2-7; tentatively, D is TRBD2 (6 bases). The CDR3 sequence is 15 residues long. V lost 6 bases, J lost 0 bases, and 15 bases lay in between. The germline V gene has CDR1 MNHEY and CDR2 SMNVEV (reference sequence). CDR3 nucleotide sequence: TGTGCCAGCAGAATAAGGAGGGACGGCTCCTACGAGCAGTACTTC. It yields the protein CASRIRRDGSYEQYF.

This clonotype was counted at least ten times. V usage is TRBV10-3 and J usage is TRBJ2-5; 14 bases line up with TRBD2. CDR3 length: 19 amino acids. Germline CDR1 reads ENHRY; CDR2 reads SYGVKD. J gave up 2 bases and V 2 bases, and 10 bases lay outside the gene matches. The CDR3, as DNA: TGTGCCATCAGTGAGGAGCCGGGACTAGCGGGAGTCCTACAAGAGACCCAGTACTTC. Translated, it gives CAISEEPGLAGVLQETQYF.

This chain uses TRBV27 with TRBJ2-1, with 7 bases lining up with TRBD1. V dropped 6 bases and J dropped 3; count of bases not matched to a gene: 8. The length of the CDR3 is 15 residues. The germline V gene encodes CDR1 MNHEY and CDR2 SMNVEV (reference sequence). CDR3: CASSERDRYYNEQFF. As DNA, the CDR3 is TGTGCCAGCAGCGAACGGGACAGATACTACAATGAGCAGTTCTTC.

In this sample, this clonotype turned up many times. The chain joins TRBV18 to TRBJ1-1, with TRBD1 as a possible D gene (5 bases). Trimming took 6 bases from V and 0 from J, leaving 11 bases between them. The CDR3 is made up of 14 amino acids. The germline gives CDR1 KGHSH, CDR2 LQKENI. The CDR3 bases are TGTGCCAGCTCCCCGAGACAGATGAACACTGAAGCTTTCTTT. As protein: CASSPRQMNTEAFF.

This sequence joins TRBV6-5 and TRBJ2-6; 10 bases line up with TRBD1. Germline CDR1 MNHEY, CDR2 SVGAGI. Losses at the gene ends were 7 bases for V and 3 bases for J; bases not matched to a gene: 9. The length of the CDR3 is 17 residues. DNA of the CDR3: TGTGCCAGCACGCCGGGACAGGGGAATTTTGGGGCCAACGTCCTGACTTTC. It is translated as CASTPGQGNFGANVLTF.

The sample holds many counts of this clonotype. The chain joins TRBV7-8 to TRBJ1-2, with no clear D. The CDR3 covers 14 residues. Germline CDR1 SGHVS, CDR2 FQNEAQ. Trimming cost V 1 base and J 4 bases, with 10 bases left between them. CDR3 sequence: CASSLVAELYGYTF. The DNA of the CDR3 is TGTGCCAGCAGCTTAGTGGCGGAACTCTATGGCTACACCTTC.

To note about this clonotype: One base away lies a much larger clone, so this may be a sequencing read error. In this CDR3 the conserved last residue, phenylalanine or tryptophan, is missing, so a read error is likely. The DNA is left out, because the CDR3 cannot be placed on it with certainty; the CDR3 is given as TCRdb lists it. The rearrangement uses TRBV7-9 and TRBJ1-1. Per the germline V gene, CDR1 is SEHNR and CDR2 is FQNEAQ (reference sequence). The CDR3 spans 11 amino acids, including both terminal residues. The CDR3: CVSSSGAENSI.

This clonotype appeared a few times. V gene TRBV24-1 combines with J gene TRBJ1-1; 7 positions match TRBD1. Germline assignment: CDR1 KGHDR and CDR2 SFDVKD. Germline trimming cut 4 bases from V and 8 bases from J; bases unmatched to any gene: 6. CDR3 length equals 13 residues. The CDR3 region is CATSDLLTGEAFF. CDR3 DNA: TGTGCCACCAGTGACTTACTGACAGGGGAAGCTTTCTTT.

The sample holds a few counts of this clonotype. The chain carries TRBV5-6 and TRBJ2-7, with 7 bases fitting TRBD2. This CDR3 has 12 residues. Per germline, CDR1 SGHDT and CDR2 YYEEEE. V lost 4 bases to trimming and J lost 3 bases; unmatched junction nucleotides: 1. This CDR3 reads CASSPGGYEQYV. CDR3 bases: TGTGCCAGCAGCCCGGGAGGCTACGAGCAGTACGTC.

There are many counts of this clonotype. The chain's CDR3 is CSASLGDGYTF. In nucleotides, the CDR3 is TGCAGTGCTAGCCTGGGCGATGGCTACACCTTC. V is TRBV20-1 and J is TRBJ1-2; D call uncertain. V was trimmed by 3 bases and J by 6 bases, leaving 8 bases between them. This CDR3 comprises 11 residues. Germline CDR1 and CDR2: DFQATT and SNEGSKA (reference sequence).

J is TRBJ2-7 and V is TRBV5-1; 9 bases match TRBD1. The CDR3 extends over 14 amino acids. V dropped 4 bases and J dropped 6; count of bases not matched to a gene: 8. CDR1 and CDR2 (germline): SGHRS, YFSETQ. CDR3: CASSPTGTGTEQYF. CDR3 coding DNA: TGCGCCAGCAGCCCGACCGGGACAGGGACCGAGCAGTACTTC.

CDR3 bases: TGTGCCAGCAGCTCGCCGACGGGACTCTCGACAAGGGGGACCCAGTACTTC. Amino acid sequence: CASSSPTGLSTRGTQYF. This chain joins TRBV7-2 and TRBJ2-5; D possibly corresponds to TRBD2 (6 bases). V gave up 4 bases and J gave up 7 bases, with 25 bases separating them. The CDR3 has 17 residues. Germline V gives CDR1 SGHTA, CDR2 FQGNSA.

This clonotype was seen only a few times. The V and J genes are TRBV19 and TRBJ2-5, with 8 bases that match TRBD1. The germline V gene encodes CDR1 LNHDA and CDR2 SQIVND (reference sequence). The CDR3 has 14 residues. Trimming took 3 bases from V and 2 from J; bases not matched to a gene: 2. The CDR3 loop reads CASSIGQGQETQYF. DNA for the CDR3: TGTGCCAGTAGTATCGGACAGGGACAAGAGACCCAGTACTTC.

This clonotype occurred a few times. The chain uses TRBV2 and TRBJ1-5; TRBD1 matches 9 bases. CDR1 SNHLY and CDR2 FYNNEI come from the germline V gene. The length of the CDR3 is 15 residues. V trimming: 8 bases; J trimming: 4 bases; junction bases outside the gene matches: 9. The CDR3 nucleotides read TGTGCCAGCCTAGCCGGGACAGGGCCTAATCAGCCCCAGCATTTT. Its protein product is CASLAGTGPNQPQHF.

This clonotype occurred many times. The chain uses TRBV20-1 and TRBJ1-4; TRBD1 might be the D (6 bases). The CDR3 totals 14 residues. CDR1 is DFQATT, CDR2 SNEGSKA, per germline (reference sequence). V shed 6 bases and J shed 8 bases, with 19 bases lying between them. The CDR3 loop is CSARTTGIGEKLFF. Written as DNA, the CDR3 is TGCAGTGCCCGGACCACAGGGATCGGCGAAAAACTGTTTTTT.

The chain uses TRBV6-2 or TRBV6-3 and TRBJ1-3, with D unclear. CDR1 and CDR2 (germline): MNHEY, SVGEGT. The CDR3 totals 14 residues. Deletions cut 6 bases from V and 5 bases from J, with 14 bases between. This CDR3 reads CASSLETVRNTIYF. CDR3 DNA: TGTGCCAGCAGCCTAGAGACCGTCCGAAACACCATATATTTT.